This T cell receptor (beta chain) was obtained from a study of beta chain features in type 1 diabetes. About the study: In all, some 110 million sorted cells from all samples were analyzed. Study-level findings and limits: Type 1 diabetes patients had fewer VDJ junction insertions and more deletions. Comparison showed that naive, central memory and Treg TCRB repertoires appeared more similar among patients than among healthy donors.

TCRB transcripts that were expressed got sequenced, as all of the isolated RNA had been reverse transcribed. The method was immunoSEQ multiplex PCR; TCRdb's version includes in-frame clones alone and lacks a portion of them. The sample has about 320,000 clones, 12% to 15% seen once. Only one heparinised blood draw was taken per donor, and its volume averaged around 100 mL. As for this clone: Its matching antigen is unknown.

The TCR was taken from a man aged 30-40 years in good health. Input material: central memory CD4+ T cells from blood.

The DNA of the CDR3 is TGTGCCAGCAAAGGACAGGGGGCTTGGCAGCCCCAGCATTTT. As protein: CASKGQGAWQPQHF. The chain is built from TRBV6-5 and TRBJ1-5, with 11 bases identical to TRBD1. V gave up 7 bases and J gave up 7 bases; unmatched junction bases: 6. CDR3 length: 14 residues. Germline CDR1 reads MNHEY; CDR2 reads SVGAGI.